The clone carrying this T cell receptor (beta chain) was detected many times. Its antigen is as yet unknown. The data are from a study of regulatory T cells in long-lasting Graves disease. The V gene lost 7 bases and the J gene lost 1 base, with 11 bases spanning the gap. Germline V CDR1 and CDR2: SNHLY, FYNNEI. The CDR3 extends over 14 amino acids. Indicated time point: newly diagnosed GD, antithyroid drugs for less than 3 months. Following extraction of RNA from PBMCs, that RNA was used to make the TCR library. Findings of the study overall: TCR diversity was lower in persistent than newly diagnosed Graves' disease.

Through Arm-PCR of CDR3 regions and iRepertoire HTBI primers, TCR beta libraries were built. One entry per CDR3 protein, called by TCRdb with MiXCR from the multiplex PCR reads. The sample records some 600,000 distinct CDR3 sequences, roughly a sixth being singletons. The same sample was also used in a study of T cells in Graves' hyperthyroidism and ophthalmopathy. That work contributes: Patients aged 18 to 65 with hyperthyroidism were newly diagnosed, with duration under 2 months.

This chain joins TRBV2 and TRBJ1-5; tentative D call: TRBD1 (6 bases). The receptor's source is a man aged 18 to 29 with Graves disease. Sequencing was performed on peripheral blood mononuclear cells (PBMCs), taken at new diagnosis, from a patient treated with antithyroid drugs. The CDR3 region is CASTGRGSNQPQHF. The CDR3 coding sequence is TGTGCCAGCACGGGGAGGGGGAGCAATCAGCCCCAGCATTTT.